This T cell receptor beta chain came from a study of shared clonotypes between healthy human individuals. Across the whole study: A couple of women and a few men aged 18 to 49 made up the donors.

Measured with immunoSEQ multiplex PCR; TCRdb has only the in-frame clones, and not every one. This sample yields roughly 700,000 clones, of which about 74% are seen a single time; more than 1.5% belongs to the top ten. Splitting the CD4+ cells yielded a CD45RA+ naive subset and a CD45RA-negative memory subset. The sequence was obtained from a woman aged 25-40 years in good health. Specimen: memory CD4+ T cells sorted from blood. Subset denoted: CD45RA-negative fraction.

The CDR3 DNA is TGTGCCAGTAGTCCTCTTTCGCACACCGGGGAGCTGTTTTTT. Its protein is CASSPLSHTGELFF. The chain is built from TRBV19 and TRBJ2-2; no reliable D call. V lost 5 bases to trimming and J lost 3 bases, with 10 bases between them. Germline loops: CDR1 LNHDA, CDR2 SQIVND (reference sequence). This CDR3 region has 14 residues. The variable domain in full, with the rest retrieved from reference TRBV19 and TRBJ2-2, is DGGITQSPKYLFRKEGQNVTLSCEQNLNHDAMYWYRQDPGQGLRLIYYSQIVNDFQKGDIAEGYSVSREKKESFPLTVTSAQKNPTAFYLCASSPLSHTGELFFGEGSRLTVL.